A selection of T cell receptor beta chains follows, all from one sample in a study of shared clonotypes between healthy human individuals. The assay was immunoSEQ multiplex PCR, and TCRdb's table has in-frame clones only and misses some. The sample gives over 1.5 million clones, 95% to 99% of which show up once; approximately 0.44% is in the top ten. Sequencing was performed on naive CD4+ T cells sorted from blood. Every receptor here comes from a man aged 25-45 years in good health. The CDR3 runs from the conserved cysteine through the conserved F or W. D genes are given only for firm matches. The size entry is marked missing in some rows and otherwise reads once, few, many or a size class.

TRBV7-9,NA,TRBJ2-1,NA,TGTGCCAGCAGCTTACAAGTCGGTGAGCAGTTCTTC,CASSLQVGEQFF
TRBV18,NA,TRBJ2-1,TRBD2,TGTGCCAGCTCACCCACTGAGACTAGCGGAGGCCGAGGGGGCAATGAGCAGTTCTTC,CASSPTETSGGRGGNEQFF
TRBV6-4,NA,TRBJ2-1,NA,TGTGCCAACCTTGTGACCAGGGGATCGAACAATGAGCAGTTCTTC,CANLVTRGSNNEQFF
TRBV4-2,NA,TRBJ1-4,NA,TGTGCCAGCAGCCAAGAAGGCGTGGTGGCGAATGAAAAACTGTTTTTT,CASSQEGVVANEKLFF
TRBV5-1,NA,TRBJ2-7,NA,TGCGCCAGCAGCTTACAGGGTAGAGAGCAGTACTTC,CASSLQGREQYF
TRBV5-4,once,TRBJ2-7,TRBD1,TGTGCCAGCAGCGGACAGGGATACGAGCAGTACTTC,CASSGQGYEQYF
TRBV18,NA,TRBJ2-7,NA,TGTGCCAGCTCACCACTAGGAGACCCGGGTATAGAGCAGTACTTC,CASSPLGDPGIEQYF
TRBV28,NA,TRBJ2-1,NA,TGTGCCAGCAGCTTGGGGACTCCCAATGAGCAGTTCTTC,CASSLGTPNEQFF
TRBV7-6,NA,TRBJ2-1,TRBD2,TGTGCCAGCAGCTTAGCCGGACTAGCGGGAGTCCATGAGCAGTTCTTC,CASSLAGLAGVHEQFF
TRBV5-4,NA,TRBJ2-4,NA,TGTGCCAGCAGCGGGCCCGGGCCCGAGGGAAACATTCAGTACTTC,CASSGPGPEGNIQYF
TRBV6-1,NA,TRBJ2-5,TRBD1,TGTGCCAGCAAGACAGGGGGCGTGGAGACCCAGTACTTC,CASKTGGVETQYF
TRBV10-1,NA,TRBJ1-1,NA,TGCGCCAGCAGTGTAACGCAGAGGAACACTGAAGCTTTCTTT,CASSVTQRNTEAFF
TRBV28,NA,TRBJ2-7,TRBD1,TGTGCCAGCAGTTTATGGGGACAGGGTTCACACGAGCAGTACTTC,CASSLWGQGSHEQYF
TRBV5-1,NA,TRBJ2-1,NA,TGCGCCAGCAGCTGGGGGCTAGCCAATGAGCAGTTCTTC,CASSWGLANEQFF
TRBV7-9,NA,TRBJ2-2,TRBD1,TGTGCCAGCAGCTCTGGACAGGGGTCCACCGGGGAGCTGTTTTTT,CASSSGQGSTGELFF
TRBV5-4,NA,TRBJ2-2,NA,TGTGCCAGCAGCTGGGCAAGGGACGCGAACACCGGGGAGCTGTTTTTT,CASSWARDANTGELFF
TRBV6-1,NA,TRBJ1-5,TRBD1,TGTGCCAGCAGCGGTCAGGGGGCTGGAAATCAGCCCCAGCATTTT,CASSGQGAGNQPQHF
TRBV10-3,NA,TRBJ1-1,NA,TGTGCCGATCTCGAGACAGGGAACACTGAAGCTTTCTTT,CADLETGNTEAFF
TRBV28,NA,TRBJ2-2,NA,TGTGCCAGCAGTCTTAGTGCCGGGGAGCTGTTTTTT,CASSLSAGELFF
TRBV18,NA,TRBJ1-3,NA,TGTGCCAGCTCACCGGGGACAATTGGAAACACCATATATTTT,CASSPGTIGNTIYF
TRBV5-1,NA,TRBJ1-4,NA,TGCGCCAGCAGCTCGAGTGGTGAAAAACTGTTTTTT,CASSSSGEKLFF
TRBV11-2,NA,TRBJ2-7,NA,TGTGCCAGCAGCTTAGTGCCCTCGACTAGGGTCGGCCCCGAGCAGTACTTC,CASSLVPSTRVGPEQYF
TRBV6-1,NA,TRBJ2-7,TRBD2,TGTGCCAGCAGTGAAAGGCTAGCGGAAGAGCAGTACTTC,CASSERLAEEQYF
TRBV6-4,NA,TRBJ1-1,NA,TGTGCCAGCAGGCCGGGCAGCACTGAAGCTTTCTTT,CASRPGSTEAFF
TRBV11-2,NA,TRBJ2-7,NA,TGTGCCAGCAGCCCCCGCGCCGCCCCGAGGACTTACGAGCAGTACTTC,CASSPRAAPRTYEQYF
TRBV29-1,once,TRBJ2-5,NA,TGCAGCGTCGCCAGGGTGGGGGCAGAGACCCAGTACTTC,CSVARVGAETQYF
TRBV29-1,NA,TRBJ2-5,NA,TGCAGCGTTCGGGCAGGTGAGGGGGAGACCCAGTACTTC,CSVRAGEGETQYF